A single sample gave rise to the 13 T cell receptor beta chains below, sequenced in a study of OX40 agonist ivuxolimab in advanced cancers. TCRdb keeps only in-frame clones here, not all; method: immunoSEQ multiplex PCR. The sample includes some 140,000 clones, about 92% of them seen just once. This material consisted of CD4+ or CD8+ T cells sorted from blood, taken in a trial of the OX40 agonist ivuxolimab. Every receptor here comes from an adult with an advanced solid tumor such as melanoma, head and neck, liver or kidney cancer.

V and J are TRBV6-6 and TRBJ2-7; 7 nucleotides match TRBD1. From germline, CDR1 is MNHNY and CDR2 SVGAGI (reference sequence). With V trimmed by 6 bases and J by 2 bases, 4 bases remained unmatched. The CDR3 is made up of 13 amino acids. The chain's CDR3 is CASSRDSTYEQYF. In nucleotides, the CDR3 is TGTGCCAGCAGCCGGGACAGCACCTACGAGCAGTACTTC.

This chain joins TRBV7-2 and TRBJ2-5, with D possibly matching TRBD2 (5 bases). Trimming stripped 5 bases from V and 5 bases from J, with 12 bases between. This CDR3 is built from 13 residues. Per the germline V gene, CDR1 is SGHTA and CDR2 is FQGNSA. The CDR3 loop is CASSPRGPETQYF. The CDR3 DNA is TGTGCCAGCAGCCCCCGCGGGCCGGAGACCCAGTACTTC.

The V gene is TRBV27, the J gene TRBJ1-2; unclear D gene. The CDR3 spans 11 residues. Germline V gives CDR1 MNHEY, CDR2 SMNVEV (reference sequence). V gave up 4 bases and J gave up 8 bases, with 8 bases separating them. The CDR3 spells CASSSDSGYTF. DNA of the CDR3: TGTGCCAGCAGTTCCGACTCGGGCTACACCTTC.

The chain joins TRBV7-3 to TRBJ2-1; D tentatively fits TRBD1 or TRBD2 (5 bases each). Trimming stripped 5 bases from V and 10 bases from J, with 12 bases between. CDR3 length equals 12 residues. Germline values: CDR1 SGHTA, CDR2 FQGTGA. CDR3 sequence reads: CASSPRDGEQFF. Here the CDR3 DNA reads TGTGCCAGCAGCCCCCGGGACGGCGAGCAGTTCTTC.

The chain couples TRBV9 to TRBJ2-1, with D tentatively TRBD2 (6 bases). CDR3 length: 15 residues. V was pared by 3 bases and J by 4 bases, with 14 bases between. Germline loops: CDR1 SGDLS, CDR2 YYNGEE. CDR3 region: CASSEGLARYNEQFF. CDR3 sequence (DNA): TGTGCCAGCAGCGAGGGCCTAGCGAGATACAATGAGCAGTTCTTC.

The chain uses TRBV19 and TRBJ1-2, with TRBD1 matching 9 bases. The V gene's germline CDR1 is LNHDA and CDR2 SQIVND (reference sequence). J gave up 2 bases and V 5 bases, and 6 bases lay outside the gene matches. This CDR3 contains 15 residues. CDR3 protein: CASSPRTGENYGYTF. The CDR3 nucleotides read TGTGCCAGTAGTCCCCGGACAGGGGAAAACTATGGCTACACCTTC.

The genes are TRBV7-9 and TRBJ2-3, with a tentative D call TRBD1 (6 bases). From germline, CDR1 is SEHNR and CDR2 FQNEAQ (reference sequence). This CDR3 contains 13 residues. The V and J ends lost 8 bases and 4 bases respectively, with 13 bases between them. CDR3 residues: CASRAGAADTQYF. As DNA, the CDR3 is TGTGCCAGCCGGGCAGGGGCGGCAGATACGCAGTATTTT.

This sequence joins TRBV7-6 and TRBJ1-2; D gene uncertain. Germline values: CDR1 SGHVS, CDR2 FNYEAQ. Trimming removed 5 bases from V and 1 base from J, with 11 bases in between. The CDR3 extends over 14 amino acids. The CDR3 DNA follows: TGTGCCAGCAGCCCCGGTTGGTTTAACTATGGCTACACCTTC. Its translation is CASSPGWFNYGYTF.

This clone showed up just once. The chain recombines TRBV6-5 with TRBJ2-7, with TRBD2 matching 11 bases. Per the germline V gene, CDR1 is MNHEY and CDR2 is SVGAGI. Trimming at V came to 2 bases and at J to 3 bases, leaving 6 bases not matched to a gene. There are 16 residues in the CDR3. Written as DNA, the CDR3 is TGTGCCAGCAGTTACCGATCCGGGACTAGCGGCTACGAGCAGTACTTC. Its translation: CASSYRSGTSGYEQYF.

The chain carries TRBV21-1 and TRBJ2-7; the table's D call TRBD2 went unverified against the DNA. TRBV21-1 is a known pseudogene. This CDR3 region has 13 residues. CDR3 loop: CATLSGTLYEQYF. The CDR3 region has the DNA TGTGCCACCCTTAGCGGGACCCTCTACGAGCAGTACTTC.

About this clone itself: Different DNA sequences within this sample yield the same CDR3. This chain connects TRBV19 to TRBJ2-2; D not resolved. The V and J ends lost 1 base and 0 bases respectively, with 6 bases between them. The CDR3 consists of 15 residues. Germline CDR1 is LNHDA and CDR2 is SQIVND (reference sequence). The CDR3 region is CASSIGTANTGELFF. Here the CDR3 DNA reads TGTGCCAGTAGTATAGGCACGGCGAACACCGGGGAGCTGTTTTTT. Supplemented by reference TRBV19 and TRBJ2-2, the full variable domain reads DGGITQSPKYLFRKEGQNVTLSCEQNLNHDAMYWYRQDPGQGLRLIYYSQIVNDFQKGDIAEGYSVSREKKESFPLTVTSAQKNPTAFYLCASSIGTANTGELFFGEGSRLTVL.

The genes are TRBV7-3 and TRBJ2-7; the D gene is possibly TRBD2 (5 bases). The V gene lost 2 bases and the J gene lost 2 bases, with 13 bases spanning the gap. Germline V gene sequence: CDR1 SGHTA, CDR2 FQGTGA. This CDR3 has 15 amino acids. The CDR3 DNA reads as TGTGCCAGCAGCTTAGAGGGAAACCCAACCTACGAGCAGTACTTC. Encoded protein: CASSLEGNPTYEQYF.

This chain uses TRBV5-1 with TRBJ2-1; D is ambiguous. The V end was cut by 1 base, the J end by 4 bases, with 12 bases between. The V gene's germline CDR1 is SGHRS and CDR2 YFSETQ. This CDR3 contains 15 residues. DNA of the CDR3: TGCGCCAGCAGCTTGCCTGGCTATAATTACAATGAGCAGTTCTTC. It encodes CASSLPGYNYNEQFF.